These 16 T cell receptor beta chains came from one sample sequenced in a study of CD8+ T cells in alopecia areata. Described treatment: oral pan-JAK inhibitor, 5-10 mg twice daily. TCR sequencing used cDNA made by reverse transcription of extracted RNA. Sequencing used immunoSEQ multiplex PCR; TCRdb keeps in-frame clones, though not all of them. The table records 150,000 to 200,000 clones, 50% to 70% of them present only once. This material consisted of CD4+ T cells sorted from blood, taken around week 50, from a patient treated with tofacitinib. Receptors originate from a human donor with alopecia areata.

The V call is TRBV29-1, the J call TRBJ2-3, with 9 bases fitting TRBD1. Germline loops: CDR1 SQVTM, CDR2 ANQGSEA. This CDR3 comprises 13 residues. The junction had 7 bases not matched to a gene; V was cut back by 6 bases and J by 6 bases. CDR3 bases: TGCAGCGTCGTGACAGGGGGGCGCGATACGCAGTATTTT. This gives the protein CSVVTGGRDTQYF.

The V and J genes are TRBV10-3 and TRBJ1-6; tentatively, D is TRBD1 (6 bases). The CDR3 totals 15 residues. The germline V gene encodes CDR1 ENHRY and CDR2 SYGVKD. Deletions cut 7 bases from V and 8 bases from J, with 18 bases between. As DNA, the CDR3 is TGTGCCATCACCGCGACAGGAAGCTTGGATTCACCCCTCCACTTT. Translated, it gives CAITATGSLDSPLHF.

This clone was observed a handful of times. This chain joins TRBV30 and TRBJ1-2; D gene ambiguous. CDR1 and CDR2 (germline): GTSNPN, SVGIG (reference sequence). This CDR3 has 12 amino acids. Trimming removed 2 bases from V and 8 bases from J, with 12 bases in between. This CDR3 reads CAWSTRARGYTF. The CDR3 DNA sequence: TGTGCCTGGAGTACCCGGGCTAGGGGCTACACCTTC.

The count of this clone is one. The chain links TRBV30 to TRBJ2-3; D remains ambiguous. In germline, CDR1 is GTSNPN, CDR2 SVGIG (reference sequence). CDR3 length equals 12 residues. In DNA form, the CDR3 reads TGTTCGGGCGGTGGGTTACCAGATACGCAGTATTTT. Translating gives CSGGGLPDTQYF.

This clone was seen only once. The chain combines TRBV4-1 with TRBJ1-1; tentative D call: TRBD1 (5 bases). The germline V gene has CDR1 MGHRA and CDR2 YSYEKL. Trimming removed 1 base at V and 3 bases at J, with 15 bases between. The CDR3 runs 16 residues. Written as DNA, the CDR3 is TGCGCCAGCAGCCAAGTGAGGGCAGGGCTGGACACTGAAGCTTTCTTT. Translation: CASSQVRAGLDTEAFF.

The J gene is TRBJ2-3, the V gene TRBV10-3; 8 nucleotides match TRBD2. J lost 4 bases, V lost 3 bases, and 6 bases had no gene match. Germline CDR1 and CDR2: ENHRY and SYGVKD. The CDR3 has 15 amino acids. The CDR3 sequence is CAISDVGGGSDTQYF. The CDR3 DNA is TGTGCCATCAGTGACGTCGGGGGGGGGTCAGATACGCAGTATTTT.

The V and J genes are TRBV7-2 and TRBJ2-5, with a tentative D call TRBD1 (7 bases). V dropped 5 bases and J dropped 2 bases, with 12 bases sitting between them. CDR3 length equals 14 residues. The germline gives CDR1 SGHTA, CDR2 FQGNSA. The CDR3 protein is CASSPPGGQETQYF. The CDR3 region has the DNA TGTGCCAGCAGCCCCCCAGGGGGGCAAGAGACCCAGTACTTC.

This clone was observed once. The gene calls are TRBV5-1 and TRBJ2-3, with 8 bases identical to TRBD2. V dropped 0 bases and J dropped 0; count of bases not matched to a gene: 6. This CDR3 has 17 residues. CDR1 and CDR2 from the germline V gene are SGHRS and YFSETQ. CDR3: CASSLGASGFSTDTQYF. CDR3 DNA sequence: TGCGCCAGCAGCTTGGGAGCTAGCGGGTTCAGCACAGATACGCAGTATTTT.

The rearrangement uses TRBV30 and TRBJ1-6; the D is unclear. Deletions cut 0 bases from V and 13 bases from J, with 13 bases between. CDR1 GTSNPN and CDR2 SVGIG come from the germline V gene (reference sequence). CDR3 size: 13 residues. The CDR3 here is CAWSVGSPGPLHF. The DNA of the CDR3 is TGTGCCTGGAGTGTTGGGTCCCCTGGGCCCCTCCACTTT.

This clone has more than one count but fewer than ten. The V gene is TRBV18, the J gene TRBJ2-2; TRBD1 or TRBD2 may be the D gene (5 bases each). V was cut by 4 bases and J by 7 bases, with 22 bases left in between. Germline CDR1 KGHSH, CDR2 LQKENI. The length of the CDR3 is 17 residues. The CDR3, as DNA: TGTGCCAGCTCACACACCGGGATCCGCAGGGATCTCGGGGAGCTGTTTTTT. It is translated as CASSHTGIRRDLGELFF.

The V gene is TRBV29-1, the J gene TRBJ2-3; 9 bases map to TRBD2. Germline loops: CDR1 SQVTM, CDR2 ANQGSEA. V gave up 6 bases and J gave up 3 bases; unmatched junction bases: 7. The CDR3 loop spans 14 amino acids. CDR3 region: CSVPSGLATDTQYF. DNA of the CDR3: TGCAGCGTCCCCTCGGGACTAGCAACAGATACGCAGTATTTT.

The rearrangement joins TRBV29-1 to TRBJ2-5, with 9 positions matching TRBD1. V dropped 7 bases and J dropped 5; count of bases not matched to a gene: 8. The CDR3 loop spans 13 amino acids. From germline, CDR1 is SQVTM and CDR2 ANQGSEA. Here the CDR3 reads CSASTGGLETQYF. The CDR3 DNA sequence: TGCAGCGCATCCACAGGGGGCCTGGAGACCCAGTACTTC.

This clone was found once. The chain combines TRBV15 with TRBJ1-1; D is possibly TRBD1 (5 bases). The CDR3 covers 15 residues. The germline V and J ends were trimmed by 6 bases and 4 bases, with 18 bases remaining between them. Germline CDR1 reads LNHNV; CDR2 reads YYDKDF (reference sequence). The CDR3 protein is CATSSLRGRFTEAFF. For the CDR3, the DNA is TGTGCCACCAGTAGTCTAAGGGGAAGGTTCACTGAAGCTTTCTTT.

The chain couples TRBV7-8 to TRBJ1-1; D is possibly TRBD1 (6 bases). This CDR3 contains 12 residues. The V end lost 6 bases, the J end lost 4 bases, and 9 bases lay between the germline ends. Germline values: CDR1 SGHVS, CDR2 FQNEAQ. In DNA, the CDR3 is TGTGCCAGCAGTGGAGGGGGCACTGAAGCTTTCTTT. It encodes CASSGGGTEAFF.

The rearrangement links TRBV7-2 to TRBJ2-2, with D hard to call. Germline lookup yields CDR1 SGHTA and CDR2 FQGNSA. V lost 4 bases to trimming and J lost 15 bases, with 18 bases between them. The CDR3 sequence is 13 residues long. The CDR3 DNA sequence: TGTGCCAGCAGCTCAACTATACAAAAGAGAGTGTTTTTT. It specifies CASSSTIQKRVFF.

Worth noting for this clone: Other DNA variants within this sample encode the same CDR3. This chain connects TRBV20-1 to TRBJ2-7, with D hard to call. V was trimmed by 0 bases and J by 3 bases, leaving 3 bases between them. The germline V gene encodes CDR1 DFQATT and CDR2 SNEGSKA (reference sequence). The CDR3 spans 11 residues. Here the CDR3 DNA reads TGCAGTGCTAGAGATGGCTACGAGCAGTACTTC. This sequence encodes CSARDGYEQYF.